A selection of T cell receptor beta chains follows, all from one sample in a study of shared clonotypes between healthy human individuals. Sequenced by immunoSEQ multiplex PCR; TCRdb stores in-frame clones only, minus some. Of about 2.2 million clones listed, about 94% are singletons. The sequencing input was naive CD8+ T cells from PBMCs. All receptors derive from a man aged 18-30 years in good health. Some clones in this sample may be carry-over from other donors' samples. Each CDR3 is given with its conserved first and last residue. The order of the fields is V gene, J gene, clone size, D gene, CDR3 DNA, CDR3 protein. A D gene is named only where the DNA matches it firmly. The listing skips clone size in some rows; elsewhere it reads once, few, many or a size class.

>TRBV27|TRBJ2-3|.|.
TGTGCCAGCAGGTCATTCCCAGATACGCAGTATTTT
CASRSFPDTQYF
>TRBV9|TRBJ1-1|few|.
TGTGCCAGCAGCGTAGTCTATTTTAACACTGAAGCTTTCTTT
CASSVVYFNTEAFF
>TRBV4-3|TRBJ1-2|.|.
TGCGCCAGCAGCCAAGATCGATATTCAGAGGGCTACACCTTC
CASSQDRYSEGYTF
>TRBV11-1|TRBJ2-7|.|.
TGTGCCAGCAGCCCTCGGGACTCCGGAGGGCCCTTTAACGAGCAGTACTTC
CASSPRDSGGPFNEQYF
>TRBV5-1|TRBJ2-2|.|.
TGCGCCAGCAGCCTCTCCTTCGACCTCCTAGGACCCGGGGAGCTGTTTTTT
CASSLSFDLLGPGELFF
>TRBV28|TRBJ2-7|.|TRBD2
TGTGCCAGCAGTTTAGCGGGGGGAATGGTGGGCTACGAGCAGTACTTC
CASSLAGGMVGYEQYF
>TRBV7-9|TRBJ1-2|.|TRBD1
TGTGCCAGCAGCTCCTCGGACAGGGGGATCTATGGCTACACCTTC
CASSSSDRGIYGYTF
>TRBV19|TRBJ1-1|.|.
TGTGCCAGTATCGGGAACACTGAAGCTTTCTTT
CASIGNTEAFF
>TRBV9|TRBJ1-1|.|.
TGTGCCAGCAGCGTAGATGGGGGAGGCACTGAAGCTTTCTTT
CASSVDGGGTEAFF
>TRBV2|TRBJ2-1|.|TRBD2
TGTGCCAGCAGTGAACGGGGGGTTCGGACTCTCTCCTACAATGAGCAGTTCTTC
CASSERGVRTLSYNEQFF
>TRBV11-2|TRBJ2-7|.|TRBD2
TGTGCCAGCAGCTTAGCCCCCCCAGCGGGAGGATACGAGCAGTACTTC
CASSLAPPAGGYEQYF
>TRBV9|TRBJ2-7|.|.
TGTGCCAGCAGCCGTAAGGGGCACACGGGCGAGCAGTACTTC
CASSRKGHTGEQYF
>TRBV19|TRBJ1-1|.|TRBD1
TGTGCCAGTAGTATGCACAGGGGCATGAACACTGAAGCTTTCTTT
CASSMHRGMNTEAFF
>TRBV27|TRBJ2-7|.|.
TGTGCCACCCGGCCCCCATTAGCGGACAACTACGAGCAGTACTTC
CATRPPLADNYEQYF
>TRBV6-5|TRBJ1-1|.|TRBD1
TGTGCCAGCAGTTACTCCCAGGGGGCCGGATTGGGTGAAGCTTTCTTT
CASSYSQGAGLGEAFF
>TRBV7-2|TRBJ2-1|.|.
TGTGCCAGCAGCTTCTCCTCCTACAATGAGCAGTTCTTC
CASSFSSYNEQFF
>TRBV27|TRBJ2-3|.|.
TGTGCCAGCAGTTTATGGGCCCAGGATACGCAGTATTTT
CASSLWAQDTQYF
>TRBV6-5|TRBJ2-3|.|.
TGTGCCAGCAGTTACTCCCCCTCGAGTAGCTCAGATACGCAGTATTTT
CASSYSPSSSSDTQYF
>TRBV11-2|TRBJ2-1|.|TRBD2
TGTGCCAGCAGCTGGACTAGGAATGAGCAGTTCTTC
CASSWTRNEQFF
>TRBV5-1|TRBJ2-3|.|.
TGCGCCAGCAGCTTAGTTGAGTCCAGAGAGACTAGCACAGATACGCAGTATTTT
CASSLVESRETSTDTQYF
>TRBV11-2|TRBJ2-7|.|TRBD1
TGTGCCAGCAGCTCGGGGCCCGGGACAGGGCACCACGAGCAGTACTTC
CASSSGPGTGHHEQYF
>TRBV7-8|TRBJ2-5|once|TRBD2
TGTGCCAGCAGCCGCCCCCGACTAGCGGGAGGACGGGAGACCCAGTACTTC
CASSRPRLAGGRETQYF
>TRBV7-6|TRBJ2-5|.|TRBD2
TGTGCCAGCAGCGGCGGACTAGCTTCATGGGAGACCCAGTACTTC
CASSGGLASWETQYF
>TRBV19|TRBJ1-1|once|.
TGTGCCAGTAGGGAAGAGGGCGGGGGGAGCACTGAAGCTTTCTTT
CASREEGGGSTEAFF
>TRBV6-4|TRBJ1-5|.|.
TGTGCCAGCAGTTCCCTGGGGCGAGCGGGGCCCGATAGCAATCAGCCCCAGCATTTT
CASSSLGRAGPDSNQPQHF
>TRBV5-8|TRBJ2-2|.|TRBD2
TGTGCCAGCAGCTTAGGAGCGGGAGGAAACACCGGGGAGCTGTTTTTT
CASSLGAGGNTGELFF
>TRBV5-1|TRBJ2-7|once|.
TGCGCCAGCAGCTTGGGTCCGGTTCTGCTGGGGCAGCAGTACTTC
CASSLGPVLLGQQYF
>TRBV9|TRBJ2-1|.|.
TGTGCCAGCAGCGTATATCAGCCTGGGGGCAGTGAGCAGTTCTTC
CASSVYQPGGSEQFF
>TRBV13|TRBJ1-4|.|.
TGTGCCAGCAGTCGGACCCGTAATGAAAAACTGTTTTTT
CASSRTRNEKLFF
>TRBV9|TRBJ2-1|.|.
TGTGCCAGCAGCGTAGAGGGGGACAATGAGCAGTTCTTC
CASSVEGDNEQFF
>TRBV7-8|TRBJ2-3|.|TRBD1
TGTGCCAGCAGCGAGACAGGGCCAGATACGCAGTATTTT
CASSETGPDTQYF
>TRBV30|TRBJ2-2|.|TRBD1
TGTGCCTGGAGTCCCGACAGGGCCCATTATTACACCGGGGAGCTGTTTTTT
CAWSPDRAHYYTGELFF
>TRBV28|TRBJ2-7|.|TRBD2
TGTGCCAGCTCCCTGTTGGGGGGGTGGTCCTACGAGCAGTACTTC
CASSLLGGWSYEQYF
>TRBV6-1|TRBJ2-1|.|TRBD2
TGTGCCAGCAGTCAACTAGCGGACTTGGATGAGCAGTTCTTC
CASSQLADLDEQFF
>TRBV7-9|TRBJ2-1|.|.
TGTGCCAGCAGGCAGGCCGGGGGCCCTGTGGATGAGCAGTTCTTC
CASRQAGGPVDEQFF
>TRBV7-2|TRBJ1-1|once|.
TGTGCCAGCAGGGGTTGGGGTAGAGGCACTGAAGCTTTCTTT
CASRGWGRGTEAFF